This T cell receptor beta chain was captured in a study of T cells in localized non-small cell lung cancer (dated by TCRdb to about 2020). Notes on the research overall: Comparing tumors with uninvolved tumor-adjacent lungs, the study looked at the T cell repertoires of fewer than 250 patients with early-stage NSCLC. The mean age of the NSCLC patients was approximately 71 years, with about 130 men and about a hundred women. The cohort was made up of hundreds of treatment-naive NSCLC patients whose localized lung tumors had been resected. On the study overall, not on this receptor specifically: Higher T cell density in blood was associated with longer overall survival, whereas higher clonality in adjacent lung was associated with shorter survival. Of the top 100 tumor clones, a median of about 53 were detected in paired uninvolved adjacent lung; about 26 were also among that lung's top 100. Because the study design was exploratory, TCR variables were selected using unadjusted p-values without false-discovery rate correction. Because multi-region sequencing of the tumors was not done, intratumor heterogeneity could not be ruled out. Uninvolved tumor-adjacent lung showed the highest T cell clonality, higher than tumor, which suggests more focused antigenic responses in the uninvolved tumor-adjacent lung.

With respect to this clone: Its specific antigen is unknown. The record has no base qualities; no much larger clone is one base away.

The cysteine opens and the phenylalanine closes a CDR3 of 15 amino acids. The read is trimmed to its CDR3 DNA, 45 bases read in frame from base 1. CDR1 and CDR2 are read off the germline V gene (reference sequence) as LNHDA and SQIVND. Here V drops 6 bases and J drops 3 bases, and the junction holds 5 bases not matched to any gene. TCR beta CDR3 regions were sequenced from DNA using the immunoSEQ Assay. The original pipeline was this. T cell density was computed as TCR beta template counts normalized to usable DNA estimated by amplifying housekeeping genes. Richness was estimated with the preseqR package, extrapolating to 400,000 templates for PBMC samples and 120,000 templates for tissue samples. Clonality was taken to be one minus Pielou's evenness. Tissue-enriched TCRs were identified by differential abundance testing using productive amino-acid clonotypes, minimum total count 5 and alpha 0.1. Repertoire overlap between compartments was quantified with the Jaccard Index and Morisita Overlap Index. TCR beta CDR3s were clustered by GLIPH together with public tetramer-defined viral CDR3s, and at least three viral sequences plus V-gene enrichment were required for viral motifs. TCRdb's version of the immuneACCESS table is confined to in-frame rearrangements and falls short of the full clone set. An unresolved V gene accounts for under half of the shortfall where checked; the remainder is of unknown origin. The D gene and trimming were derived from the DNA, and the V and J assignments and clone size from that table. For this sample the table gives about 8,200 clones, of which 55% to 75% were detected only once. The top ten hold under 8% of the sample.

The material was lymph node tissue, obtained before any cancer treatment. The clonotype comes from a male donor at least 60 years old with stage I squamous cell lung carcinoma. The chain couples TRBV19 to TRBJ1-5, with 10 central nucleotides matching TRBD1. In nucleotide form, the sequence is TGTGCCAGTAGGGCGGACAGGGGGATCAATCAGCCCCAGCATTTT. Its translation reads: CASRADRGINQPQHF.